Described below is a single TCR beta chain sequence and its context. The data were taken from a study of cytomegalovirus exposure and HLA in healthy donors. The trim removed 5 bases at V and 5 bases at J, leaving 9 bases unmatched. CDR1 is KGHSH, CDR2 LQKENI, per germline. The CDR3 consists of 15 residues. With 60 Vbeta and 13 Jbeta primers, the PCR was carried out. Profiling relied on immunoSEQ multiplex PCR, and the TCRdb table lists in-frame clones only, not all of them. The sample records approximately 110,000 clones, 75% to 80% being singletons. The sequence derives from a man in his forties in good health and CMV-seronegative. Sequenced material: PBMCs. The rearrangement uses TRBV18 and TRBJ1-2; 9 bases are shared with TRBD1. This CDR3 reads CASSADRGGGYGYTF. The CDR3 DNA sequence: TGTGCCAGCTCAGCGGACAGGGGAGGAGGGTATGGCTACACCTTC.